Listed here are 7 T cell receptor beta chains from one sample, sequenced in a study of OX40 agonist ivuxolimab in advanced cancers. The receptor library was made with the immunoSEQ multiplex PCR assay. TCRdb provides this immuneACCESS table in a form limited to in-frame rearrangements. Some clones are lacking; in checked studies, under half of them reflect an unresolved V gene, and why the rest are absent is not known. For this sample there are nearly 20,000 clones; around four fifths appear just once. The top ten clones comprise over 20% of the sample. The sample here was CD4+ or CD8+ T cells sorted from blood, taken in a trial of the OX40 agonist ivuxolimab. The receptor source for this set is an adult with an advanced solid tumor such as melanoma, head and neck, liver or kidney cancer.

This chain links TRBV7-9 with TRBJ2-7; TRBD1 aligns across 11 bases. The CDR3 is 16 amino acids. Trimming at V came to 5 bases and at J to 5 bases, leaving 11 bases not matched to a gene. The V gene's germline CDR1 is SEHNR and CDR2 FQNEAQ (reference sequence). The CDR3 spells CASSPTGGQGVHEQYF. The CDR3 DNA sequence: TGTGCCAGCAGCCCCACGGGGGGACAGGGGGTCCACGAGCAGTACTTC.

The chain combines TRBV6-5 with TRBJ2-6; D gene ambiguous. Looked up from germline, CDR1 is MNHEY and CDR2 is SVGAGI. The CDR3 runs to 13 residues. Trimming left V 6 bases short and J 2 bases short, with 5 bases between. As DNA, the CDR3 is TGTGCCAGCAGCTTTACTGGGGCCAACGTCCTGACTTTC. The encoded protein is CASSFTGANVLTF.

V gene TRBV5-6 combines with J gene TRBJ1-1; no clear D. CDR1 and CDR2 (germline): SGHDT, YYEEEE. The CDR3 runs 13 residues. Deletions cut 1 base from V and 3 bases from J, with 7 bases between. This CDR3 is CASSLSPDTEAFF. As DNA, the CDR3 is TGTGCCAGCAGCTTGTCCCCAGACACTGAAGCTTTCTTT.

This chain connects TRBV28 to TRBJ2-5, with a tentative D call TRBD2 (6 bases). The CDR3 runs to 16 residues. V lost 10 bases and J lost 4, with 25 bases in between. Germline V lookup: CDR1 MDHEN, CDR2 SYDVKM. CDR3 residues: CATPGPNAGGVETQYF. For the CDR3, the DNA is TGTGCCACGCCTGGGCCAAACGCTGGAGGGGTAGAGACCCAGTACTTC.

CDR3 in DNA: TGTGCCAGCAGCATCGGACAGGGGCAAGAGACCCAGTACTTC. Protein: CASSIGQGQETQYF. The gene calls are TRBV9 and TRBJ2-5, with 9 bases that match TRBD1. The CDR3 extends over 14 amino acids. The V gene end was trimmed by 4 bases and the J gene end by 2 bases; junction bases not matched to a gene: 3. Germline V gene lookup returns CDR1 SGDLS and CDR2 YYNGEE.

This clone was recorded once. V is TRBV10-2 and J is TRBJ2-7, with TRBD1 matching over 8 bases. V dropped 2 bases and J dropped 5; count of bases not matched to a gene: 5. This CDR3 has 14 amino acids. The V gene's germline CDR1 is WSHSY and CDR2 SAAADI. The chain's CDR3 is CASSEGRGLDEQYF. The CDR3 coding sequence is TGCGCCAGCAGTGAGGGCAGGGGGCTCGACGAGCAGTACTTC.

The chain is built from TRBV9 and TRBJ1-1; a weak D match, TRBD1 (5 bases). Trimming cost V 3 bases and J 4 bases, with 13 bases left between them. CDR1 and CDR2 from the germline V gene are SGDLS and YYNGEE. CDR3 size: 14 residues. The CDR3 reads CASSGGVPGTEAFF. The CDR3 region has the DNA TGTGCCAGCAGCGGGGGCGTGCCAGGCACTGAAGCTTTCTTT. Variable domain in full (rest from reference TRBV9 and TRBJ1-1): DSGVTQTPKHLITATGQRVTLRCSPRSGDLSVYWYQQSLDQGLQFLIQYYNGEERAKGNILERFSAQQFPDLHSELNLSSLELGDSALYFCASSGGVPGTEAFFGQGTRLTVV.